Each of the 25 T cell receptor beta chains below was sequenced from the same sample in a study of OX40 agonist ivuxolimab in advanced cancers. Profiling relied on immunoSEQ multiplex PCR, and the TCRdb table lists in-frame clones only, not all of them. The table lists under 80,000 clones, 86% of them singletons, with around 0.8% in the top ten. The source material was CD4+ or CD8+ T cells sorted from blood, sampled in a trial of the OX40 agonist ivuxolimab. These receptors originate from an adult with an advanced solid tumor such as melanoma, head and neck, liver or kidney cancer.

The chain couples TRBV28 to TRBJ1-4; TRBD1 matches at 8 bases. This CDR3 has 15 residues. Germline loops: CDR1 MDHEN, CDR2 SYDVKM. Losses at the gene ends were 3 bases for V and 4 bases for J; bases not matched to a gene: 4. The CDR3 coding sequence is TGTGCCAGCAGTTTGGGGACAGGACTTAATGAAAAACTGTTTTTT. As protein: CASSLGTGLNEKLFF.

The genes are TRBV14 and TRBJ2-1; TRBD2 matches at 12 bases. Per germline, CDR1 SGHDN and CDR2 FVKESK. The CDR3 has 15 residues. V lost 4 bases to trimming and J lost 9 bases; unmatched junction nucleotides: 7. In DNA, the CDR3 is TGTGCCAGCAGCCCACTAGCGGGAGGAAGAAGTGAGCAGTTCTTC. Its protein is CASSPLAGGRSEQFF. Drawing the rest from reference TRBV14 and TRBJ2-1, the complete variable domain is EAGVTQFPSHSVIEKGQTVTLRCDPISGHDNLYWYRRVMGKEIKFLLHFVKESKQDESGMPNNRFLAERTGGTYSTLKVQPAELEDSGVYFCASSPLAGGRSEQFFGPGTRLTVL.

In its sample, this clone was seen a few times. The chain has TRBV30 and TRBJ1-5; D is ambiguous. The germline CDR1 and CDR2 sequences are GTSNPN and SVGIG (reference sequence). The CDR3 has 13 amino acids. Trimming removed 3 bases at V and 5 bases at J, with 11 bases between. The CDR3 protein is CAWSFTSDQPQHF. For the CDR3, the DNA is TGTGCCTGGAGCTTCACCAGCGATCAGCCCCAGCATTTT.

The chain links TRBV9 to TRBJ2-1; TRBD2 matches at 13 bases. V gave up 3 bases and J gave up 4 bases; unmatched junction bases: 1. The CDR3 runs to 15 residues. Germline lookup yields CDR1 SGDLS and CDR2 YYNGEE. The CDR3 bases are TGTGCCAGCAGCGCACTAGCGGGGGGGTACAATGAGCAGTTCTTC. It encodes CASSALAGGYNEQFF.

V usage is TRBV5-6 and J usage is TRBJ2-5; 8 bases match TRBD2. Per germline, CDR1 SGHDT and CDR2 YYEEEE. V lost 1 base, J lost 1 base, and 3 bases stayed unmatched. The CDR3 runs to 15 residues. The CDR3 DNA follows: TGTGCCAGCAGCTTGCGAGCGGGAGCCCAAGAGACCCAGTACTTC. Translating it yields CASSLRAGAQETQYF.

The rearrangement joins TRBV19 to TRBJ1-5; the D is unclear. The CDR3 is 14 amino acids. The germline gives CDR1 LNHDA, CDR2 SQIVND (reference sequence). V lost 1 base and J lost 4, with 8 bases in between. The CDR3 nucleotides are TGTGCCAGTAGTATAGGCAGGAAGAATCAGCCCCAGCATTTT. As protein: CASSIGRKNQPQHF.

The genes are TRBV6-5 and TRBJ1-1, with D hard to call. Germline V gives CDR1 MNHEY, CDR2 SVGAGI. Trimming took off 6 bases at V and 3 bases at J, with 11 bases between the two ends. The CDR3 is made up of 13 amino acids. The CDR3 sequence is CASSPTGYTEAFF. The CDR3 nucleotides read TGTGCCAGCAGCCCCACGGGGTACACTGAAGCTTTCTTT.

J is TRBJ1-1 and V is TRBV7-2; D is unresolved. The CDR3 sequence is 14 residues long. Per germline, CDR1 SGHTA and CDR2 FQGNSA. The ends were cut back, 1 base at V and 4 bases at J, with 10 bases in the middle. The DNA for the CDR3 is TGTGCCAGCAGCTTAGAAAGGACGGGCACTGAAGCTTTCTTT. Protein sequence: CASSLERTGTEAFF.

The chain links TRBV7-2 to TRBJ1-1; no definite D call. From germline, CDR1 is SGHTA and CDR2 FQGNSA. Trimming stripped 2 bases from V and 1 base from J, with 11 bases between. The CDR3 loop spans 15 amino acids. The CDR3 loop is CASSLHPSSNTEAFF. The DNA of the CDR3 is TGTGCCAGCAGCTTACATCCCAGCTCGAACACTGAAGCTTTCTTT.

This chain uses TRBV25-1 with TRBJ2-5; 7 bases line up with TRBD1. This CDR3 has 14 amino acids. V dropped 10 bases and J dropped 0; count of bases not matched to a gene: 8. Germline V lookup: CDR1 MGHDK, CDR2 SYGVNS. DNA for the CDR3: TGTGCCACCCAGGGGGTTCAGTACCAAGAGACCCAGTACTTC. Residues: CATQGVQYQETQYF.

To note about this clone: No DNA is shown, since the ends of the CDR3 on it are uncertain; the CDR3 is the one TCRdb lists. V and J are TRBV21-1 and TRBJ2-2; no DNA check was done on the table's D call, TRBD1. TRBV21-1 is flagged as a pseudogene. With termini counted, the CDR3 has 14 amino acids. The CDR3 sequence is CAKVGAGNTGELFF.

V gene TRBV19 combines with J gene TRBJ2-3; tentatively, D is TRBD1 or TRBD2 (5 bases each). V shed 6 bases and J shed 5 bases, with 15 bases lying between them. The length of the CDR3 is 14 residues. The germline V gene has CDR1 LNHDA and CDR2 SQIVND (reference sequence). The CDR3 reads CASRAPGREDTQYF. In DNA, the CDR3 is TGTGCCAGTAGAGCGCCGGGACGGGAAGATACGCAGTATTTT.

This chain links TRBV18 with TRBJ2-1; no firm D call. The germline V gene has CDR1 KGHSH and CDR2 LQKENI. CDR3 length: 15 residues. V was cut by 6 bases and J by 0 bases, with 12 bases left in between. The CDR3 DNA reads TGTGCCAGCTCGCCCAGCGTGAGCTCCTACAATGAGCAGTTCTTC. It is translated as CASSPSVSSYNEQFF.

V is TRBV11-2 and J is TRBJ2-2; tentatively, D is TRBD1 (5 bases). CDR1 is SGHAT, CDR2 FQNNGV, per germline. The CDR3 has 16 amino acids. Trimming left V 5 bases short and J 2 bases short, with 15 bases between. CDR3 sequence reads: CASSRDSASNTGELFF. The CDR3 DNA sequence: TGTGCCAGCAGCCGCGACAGTGCAAGTAACACCGGGGAGCTGTTTTTT.

The chain employs TRBV7-2 and TRBJ2-1, with 13 bases that match TRBD2. The CDR3 extends over 15 amino acids. V lost 3 bases to trimming and J lost 7 bases; unmatched junction nucleotides: 3. Germline V gene lookup returns CDR1 SGHTA and CDR2 FQGNSA. This CDR3 is CASSLGLAGSNEQFF. The CDR3 DNA sequence: TGTGCCAGCAGCTTGGGACTAGCGGGGTCTAATGAGCAGTTCTTC.

V gene TRBV10-3 combines with J gene TRBJ1-4, with unresolved D. The CDR3 loop spans 13 amino acids. From germline, CDR1 is ENHRY and CDR2 SYGVKD. Deletions cut 6 bases from V and 0 bases from J, with 5 bases between. The CDR3: CAIRGATNEKLFF. DNA of the CDR3: TGTGCCATCAGGGGAGCAACTAATGAAAAACTGTTTTTT.

As DNA, the CDR3 is TGTGCCAGCAGCCAAGATAGGGGGGGAGCGACCCAGTACTTC. Translating gives CASSQDRGGATQYF. V is TRBV4-2 and J is TRBJ2-5, with D perhaps matching TRBD2 (7 bases). CDR1 and CDR2 from the germline V gene are LGHNA and YNFKEQ. This CDR3 contains 14 residues. V was pared by 0 bases and J by 7 bases, with 12 bases between.

This clone was recorded a few times. The CDR3 is CATSRGGGQGYEKLFF. DNA for the CDR3: TGTGCCACCAGCAGAGGCGGGGGACAGGGTTACGAAAAACTGTTTTTT. V and J are TRBV15 and TRBJ1-4, with 9 bases lining up with TRBD1. The J segment lost 8 bases and the V segment lost 1 base, leaving 8 bases of the junction unmatched. Per the germline V gene, CDR1 is LNHNV and CDR2 is YYDKDF (reference sequence). The CDR3 sequence is 16 residues long.

The gene calls are TRBV11-2 and TRBJ1-6, with 7 bases lining up with TRBD1. The CDR3 has 17 amino acids. The trim removed 6 bases at V and 9 bases at J, leaving 17 bases unmatched. Germline CDR1 and CDR2: SGHAT and FQNNGV. This chain's CDR3 is CASRDPYRGPEVSPLHF. The CDR3 DNA sequence: TGTGCCAGCAGAGACCCTTACAGGGGCCCGGAAGTTTCACCCCTCCACTTT.

In this sample, this clone turned up once. CDR3: CATAESGTGFYEQYF. The CDR3 coding sequence is TGTGCCACCGCCGAATCCGGGACAGGCTTCTACGAGCAGTACTTC. The genes are TRBV5-4 and TRBJ2-7; 8 bases agree with TRBD1. With V trimmed by 9 bases and J by 3 bases, 14 bases remained unmatched. This CDR3 is built from 15 residues. Germline V lookup: CDR1 SGHNT, CDR2 YYREEE (reference sequence).

This chain connects TRBV7-8 to TRBJ2-1; 8 bases align to TRBD2. V gave up 1 base and J gave up 7 bases; unmatched junction bases: 12. CDR1 is SGHVS and CDR2 is FQNEAQ in the germline V gene. This CDR3 contains 17 residues. In nucleotides, the CDR3 is TGTGCCAGCAGCTTAGGGGGGGGACTAGGAAGAGGTAATGAGCAGTTCTTC. Residues: CASSLGGGLGRGNEQFF.

The rearrangement joins TRBV7-9 to TRBJ1-3, with D tentatively TRBD1 (5 bases). The CDR3 length is 19 residues. The germline V gene has CDR1 SEHNR and CDR2 FQNEAQ (reference sequence). Deletions cut 1 base from V and 0 bases from J, with 19 bases between. CDR3 residues: CASSLGWGLVSISGNTIYF. CDR3 DNA sequence: TGTGCCAGCAGCTTAGGGTGGGGCCTAGTCTCCATCTCTGGAAACACCATATATTTT.

The rearrangement links TRBV9 to TRBJ2-2, with TRBD2 as a possible D gene (6 bases). Germline CDR1 SGDLS, CDR2 YYNGEE. CDR3 length: 15 amino acids. V was trimmed by 1 base and J by 5 bases, leaving 12 bases between them. The CDR3 loop reads CASSVFGSRTGELFF. The DNA of the CDR3 is TGTGCCAGCAGCGTATTCGGGAGTAGAACCGGGGAGCTGTTTTTT.

The chain has TRBV7-3 and TRBJ2-1, with 9 positions matching TRBD1. CDR3 length: 16 amino acids. With V trimmed by 1 base and J by 8 bases, 9 bases remained unmatched. Germline V gene data show CDR1 as SGHTA and CDR2 as FQGTGA. The CDR3 DNA reads TGTGCCAGCAGCTTAAGATCACAGGGGGCGCTCTATGAGCAGTTCTTC. Amino acids: CASSLRSQGALYEQFF.

This rearrangement joins TRBV7-2 to TRBJ1-5; the D is unclear. V was shortened by 5 bases and J by 2 bases, with 10 bases between the two germline ends. This CDR3 region has 14 residues. Germline CDR1 reads SGHTA; CDR2 reads FQGNSA. The CDR3 spells CASSAGGRNQPQHF. The CDR3, as DNA: TGTGCCAGCAGCGCGGGCGGCCGCAATCAGCCCCAGCATTTT.